These 17 T cell receptor beta chains share one sample of origin, sequenced in a study of human T cells and chemical hapten exposure. Each CDR3 protein is one row after TCRdb ran MiXCR on the RACE reads. The repertoire holds 75,000 to 95,000 distinct CDR3 sequences, with roughly 12% as singletons. Stated time point: patch test 1, 2 weeks after DPC sensitization. Treatment defined: therapeutic diphenylcyclopropenone sensitization with weekly scalp DPC. The source was whole blood, collected in connection with sensitization to the hapten diphenylcyclopropenone (DPC). These receptors originate from a woman aged 55-70 years with alopecia areata. Some clones in this sample may be carry-over from other donors' samples.

This clonotype was seen a handful of times. This rearrangement joins TRBV19 to TRBJ2-3; D perhaps matches TRBD2 (5 bases). CDR1 and CDR2 from the germline V gene are LNHDA and SQIVND (reference sequence). V dropped 5 bases and J dropped 4 bases, with 10 bases sitting between them. The CDR3 totals 13 residues. The chain's CDR3 is CASSPTGSDTQYF. CDR3 bases: TGTGCCAGTAGTCCGACGGGATCAGATACGCAGTATTTT.

V usage is TRBV6-1 and J usage is TRBJ1-2; 9 bases are shared with TRBD1. This CDR3 is 14 amino acids long. Looked up from germline, CDR1 is MNHNS and CDR2 is SASEGT. Germline trimming cut 2 bases from V and 4 bases from J; bases unmatched to any gene: 2. The chain's CDR3 is CASSERGQGYGYTF. For the CDR3, the DNA is TGTGCCAGCAGTGAACGGGGACAGGGCTATGGCTACACCTTC.

This clonotype was seen repeatedly, ten times or more. The J gene is TRBJ1-2, the V gene TRBV3-1, with unresolved D. This CDR3 is 12 amino acids long. Looked up from germline, CDR1 is LGHDT and CDR2 is YNNKEL (reference sequence). The V gene lost 4 bases and the J gene lost 0 bases, with 3 bases spanning the gap. The CDR3 loop is CASSPSNYGYTF. The CDR3 DNA reads as TGTGCCAGCAGCCCATCTAACTATGGCTACACCTTC.

This clonotype was picked up a small number of times. The chain is built from TRBV27 and TRBJ1-1; unclear D gene. V gave up 0 bases and J gave up 7 bases, with 9 bases separating them. This CDR3 comprises 13 residues. Germline V lookup: CDR1 MNHEY, CDR2 SMNVEV (reference sequence). CDR3 coding DNA: TGTGCCAGCAGTTTATCGATCGGGATTGAAGCTTTCTTT. Encoded protein: CASSLSIGIEAFF.

This rearrangement joins TRBV2 to TRBJ2-1; D unresolved. Germline V lookup: CDR1 SNHLY, CDR2 FYNNEI. V was clipped by 4 bases and J by 9 bases, with 13 bases between them. This CDR3 comprises 13 residues. The CDR3 protein is CASSGEGLSEQFF. CDR3 bases: TGTGCCAGCAGTGGTGAAGGGTTAAGTGAGCAGTTCTTC. The full variable domain, rest sourced from reference TRBV2 and TRBJ2-1, is EPEVTQTPSHQVTQMGQEVILRCVPISNHLYFYWYRQILGQKVEFLVSFYNNEISEKSEIFDDQFSVERPDGSNFTLKIRSTKLEDSAMYFCASSGEGLSEQFFGPGTRLTVL.

This clonotype occurred a few times. This chain joins TRBV7-2 and TRBJ2-3, with 8 bases matching TRBD2. In germline, CDR1 is SGHTA, CDR2 FQGNSA. The CDR3 consists of 14 residues. The V gene end was trimmed by 6 bases and the J gene end by 5 bases; junction bases not matched to a gene: 7. In DNA form, the CDR3 reads TGTGCCAGCAGGCAAGCGGGGGTTAAAGATACGCAGTATTTT. Translated: CASRQAGVKDTQYF.

The V call is TRBV9, the J call TRBJ1-1, with D unresolved. The V gene's germline CDR1 is SGDLS and CDR2 YYNGEE. CDR3 length equals 13 residues. Trimming took off 0 bases at V and 4 bases at J, with 7 bases between the two ends. As DNA, the CDR3 is TGTGCCAGCAGCGTAGACGGAGGCACTGAAGCTTTCTTT. Its translation is CASSVDGGTEAFF.

In its sample, this clonotype was seen many times. The rearrangement uses TRBV7-6 and TRBJ2-2, with unresolved D. CDR1 and CDR2 (germline): SGHVS, FNYEAQ. The V gene lost 5 bases and the J gene lost 3 bases, with 7 bases spanning the gap. This CDR3 is built from 13 residues. CDR3 sequence: CASSGVDTGELFF. The CDR3 bases are TGTGCCAGCAGCGGAGTGGACACCGGGGAGCTGTTTTTT.

This clonotype has more than one count but fewer than ten. The chain couples TRBV5-1 to TRBJ1-1, with TRBD1 as a possible D gene (5 bases). V lost 4 bases and J 3 bases, leaving 10 bases between the germline ends. The CDR3 is made up of 13 amino acids. From germline, CDR1 is SGHRS and CDR2 YFSETQ. CDR3 sequence: CASSPRDDTEAFF. CDR3 in DNA: TGCGCCAGCAGCCCCAGGGATGACACTGAAGCTTTCTTT.

In this sample, this clonotype turned up a few times. The chain joins TRBV7-9 to TRBJ1-1; 7 bases are a match to TRBD1. The J segment lost 0 bases and the V segment lost 5 bases, leaving 6 bases of the junction unmatched. CDR3 length: 15 residues. Per the germline V gene, CDR1 is SEHNR and CDR2 is FQNEAQ (reference sequence). The CDR3 DNA is TGTGCCAGCAGCCTACAGGGGAGCATGAACACTGAAGCTTTCTTT. Its protein product is CASSLQGSMNTEAFF.

CDR3 DNA sequence: TGTGCCAGCAGTTATTCTGAGGCGGTGGCCACTGAAGCTTTCTTT. Its protein is CASSYSEAVATEAFF. V gene TRBV6-5 combines with J gene TRBJ1-1, with unresolved D. Germline CDR1 and CDR2: MNHEY and SVGAGI. The CDR3 is 15 residues long. Trimming took 3 bases from V and 4 from J, leaving 15 bases between them.

This clonotype was recorded a few times. The chain joins TRBV29-1 to TRBJ1-4; TRBD1 aligns across 7 bases. Germline V gene data show CDR1 as SQVTM and CDR2 as ANQGSEA. This CDR3 contains 12 residues. Trimming cost V 7 bases and J 5 bases; bases outside gene matches: 4. The CDR3 DNA reads TGCAGCGGGGGACAGAGAAATGAAAAACTGTTTTTT. Protein: CSGGQRNEKLFF.

The chain has TRBV27 and TRBJ1-2; 8 bases are a match to TRBD1. The junction had 10 bases not matched to a gene; V was cut back by 6 bases and J by 1 base. Germline CDR1 MNHEY, CDR2 SMNVEV (reference sequence). The CDR3 has 16 residues. DNA for the CDR3: TGTGCCAGCAGGCCCAGCGTTGGACAGGGTAACTATGGCTACACCTTC. Protein: CASRPSVGQGNYGYTF.

This chain uses TRBV7-3 with TRBJ2-3; TRBD2 agrees at 8 bases. Trimming removed 5 bases from V and 1 base from J; junction bases left unmatched: 8. Germline V lookup: CDR1 SGHTA, CDR2 FQGTGA. The CDR3 is 16 residues long. The CDR3 DNA follows: TGTGCCAGCAGCCCCGGGATCGGGGGGGGCACAGATACGCAGTATTTT. It is translated as CASSPGIGGGTDTQYF.

A few counts support this clonotype. The V and J genes are TRBV7-9 and TRBJ1-1; the match to TRBD1 covers 7 bases. The CDR3 covers 13 residues. Germline CDR1 and CDR2: SEHNR and FQNEAQ (reference sequence). V shed 3 bases and J 7 bases; nucleotides not matched to a gene: 5. CDR3 nucleotides: TGTGCCAGCAGCTTTGACAGGGTCCTTGAAGCTTTCTTT. Protein sequence: CASSFDRVLEAFF.

This clonotype was detected many times. The chain couples TRBV7-6 to TRBJ2-7; no firm D call. The CDR3 has 13 residues. Germline V lookup: CDR1 SGHVS, CDR2 FNYEAQ. V was clipped by 5 bases and J by 2 bases, with 10 bases between them. CDR3 coding DNA: TGTGCCAGCAGCAGGCCACCCACCTACGAGCAGTACTTC. This translates into CASSRPPTYEQYF. The complete variable domain, with remaining parts taken from reference TRBV7-6 and TRBJ2-7, reads GAGVSQSPRYKVTKRGQDVALRCDPISGHVSLYWYRQALGQGPEFLTYFNYEAQQDKSGLPNDRFSAERPEGSISTLTIQRTEQRDSAMYRCASSRPPTYEQYFGPGTRLTVT.

This clonotype has just a few counts. The chain links TRBV12-3 or TRBV12-4 to TRBJ1-3, with D unresolved. Trimming removed 5 bases at V and 0 bases at J, with 11 bases between. This CDR3 is 15 amino acids long. In nucleotides, the CDR3 is TGTGCCAGCAGTAGCCTAAGCTCCTCTGGAAACACCATATATTTT. Protein: CASSSLSSSGNTIYF.